The 8 T cell receptor beta chains presented below share a single source sample, sequenced in a study of blood T cell repertoires in COVID-19. The protocol was immunoSEQ multiplex PCR, while the TCRdb copy is restricted to in-frame clones and leaves out a portion. The profile shows 100,000 to 150,000 clones, around 86% of them singletons. The sample comprised peripheral blood. Receptors were obtained from a man between 60 and 70 years old with acute or convalescent COVID-19.

The chain couples TRBV3-1 (or the pseudogene TRBV3-2) to TRBJ1-6; D gene uncertain. The germline CDR1 and CDR2 sequences are LGHDT and YNNKEL (reference sequence). The CDR3 contains 14 residues. The V end lost 4 bases, the J end lost 8 bases, and 12 bases lay between the germline ends. CDR3 residues: CASSPAIRDSPLHF. The CDR3 nucleotides read TGTGCCAGCAGCCCCGCCATTCGGGATTCACCCCTCCACTTT.

This chain links TRBV9 with TRBJ2-1; D is uncertain. V was cut by 4 bases and J by 0 bases, with 11 bases left in between. This CDR3 spans 15 amino acids. The germline CDR1 and CDR2 sequences are SGDLS and YYNGEE. The CDR3 reads CASSTRVSSYNEQFF. CDR3 bases: TGTGCCAGCAGCACACGGGTTAGCTCCTACAATGAGCAGTTCTTC. The complete variable domain, with remaining parts taken from reference TRBV9 and TRBJ2-1, reads DSGVTQTPKHLITATGQRVTLRCSPRSGDLSVYWYQQSLDQGLQFLIQYYNGEERAKGNILERFSAQQFPDLHSELNLSSLELGDSALYFCASSTRVSSYNEQFFGPGTRLTVL.

The rearrangement links TRBV12-3 or TRBV12-4 to TRBJ2-3; D is unresolved. V dropped 7 bases and J dropped 7 bases, with 12 bases sitting between them. The length of the CDR3 is 12 residues. CDR3 coding DNA: TGTGCCAGCAATCTTAACCAGAATACGCAGTATTTT. This encodes CASNLNQNTQYF.

This clone has only one observation. The V and J genes are TRBV27 and TRBJ1-6, with 7 bases aligning to TRBD1. V lost 6 bases to trimming and J lost 2 bases; unmatched junction nucleotides: 4. The V gene's germline CDR1 is MNHEY and CDR2 SMNVEV (reference sequence). This CDR3 has 15 residues. The CDR3 loop reads CASRPQGPYNSPLHF. CDR3 sequence (DNA): TGTGCCAGCAGGCCACAGGGGCCCTATAATTCACCCCTCCACTTT.

This clone occurred a few times. This chain links TRBV7-9 with TRBJ2-5, with 8 bases fitting TRBD2. This CDR3 spans 14 amino acids. The germline CDR1 and CDR2 sequences are SEHNR and FQNEAQ (reference sequence). V lost 4 bases to trimming and J lost 4 bases; unmatched junction nucleotides: 5. For the CDR3, the DNA is TGTGCCAGCAGCTCAGGACTAGCCGGAGAGACCCAGTACTTC. Protein sequence: CASSSGLAGETQYF.

The rearrangement uses TRBV6-5 and TRBJ1-2, with 9 bases that match TRBD1. Germline V gene sequence: CDR1 MNHEY, CDR2 SVGAGI. This CDR3 spans 16 amino acids. Trimming cost V 2 bases and J 4 bases; bases outside gene matches: 8. CDR3 DNA sequence: TGTGCCAGCAGTTACACCCCGGGACAGGGTGCCTATGGCTACACCTTC. It specifies CASSYTPGQGAYGYTF.

This clone was seen just once. The genes are TRBV10-2 and TRBJ1-6, with D possibly TRBD1 on 6 matching bases. The CDR3 covers 13 residues. In germline, CDR1 is WSHSY, CDR2 SAAADI. V was trimmed by 2 bases and J by 10 bases, leaving 9 bases between them. The CDR3 nucleotides read TGCGCCAGCAGTGAGGCAGGGGAATCACCCCTCCACTTT. Translated: CASSEAGESPLHF.

This clone was seen a single time. The gene calls are TRBV9 and TRBJ1-2; tentative D call: TRBD1 (5 bases). CDR1 and CDR2 from the germline V gene are SGDLS and YYNGEE. The CDR3 spans 15 residues. V lost 4 bases and J 4 bases, leaving 17 bases between the germline ends. CDR3 DNA: TGTGCCAGCAGCCGTGGTCCTCCGGGGGGCTATGGCTACACCTTC. Translated: CASSRGPPGGYGYTF.